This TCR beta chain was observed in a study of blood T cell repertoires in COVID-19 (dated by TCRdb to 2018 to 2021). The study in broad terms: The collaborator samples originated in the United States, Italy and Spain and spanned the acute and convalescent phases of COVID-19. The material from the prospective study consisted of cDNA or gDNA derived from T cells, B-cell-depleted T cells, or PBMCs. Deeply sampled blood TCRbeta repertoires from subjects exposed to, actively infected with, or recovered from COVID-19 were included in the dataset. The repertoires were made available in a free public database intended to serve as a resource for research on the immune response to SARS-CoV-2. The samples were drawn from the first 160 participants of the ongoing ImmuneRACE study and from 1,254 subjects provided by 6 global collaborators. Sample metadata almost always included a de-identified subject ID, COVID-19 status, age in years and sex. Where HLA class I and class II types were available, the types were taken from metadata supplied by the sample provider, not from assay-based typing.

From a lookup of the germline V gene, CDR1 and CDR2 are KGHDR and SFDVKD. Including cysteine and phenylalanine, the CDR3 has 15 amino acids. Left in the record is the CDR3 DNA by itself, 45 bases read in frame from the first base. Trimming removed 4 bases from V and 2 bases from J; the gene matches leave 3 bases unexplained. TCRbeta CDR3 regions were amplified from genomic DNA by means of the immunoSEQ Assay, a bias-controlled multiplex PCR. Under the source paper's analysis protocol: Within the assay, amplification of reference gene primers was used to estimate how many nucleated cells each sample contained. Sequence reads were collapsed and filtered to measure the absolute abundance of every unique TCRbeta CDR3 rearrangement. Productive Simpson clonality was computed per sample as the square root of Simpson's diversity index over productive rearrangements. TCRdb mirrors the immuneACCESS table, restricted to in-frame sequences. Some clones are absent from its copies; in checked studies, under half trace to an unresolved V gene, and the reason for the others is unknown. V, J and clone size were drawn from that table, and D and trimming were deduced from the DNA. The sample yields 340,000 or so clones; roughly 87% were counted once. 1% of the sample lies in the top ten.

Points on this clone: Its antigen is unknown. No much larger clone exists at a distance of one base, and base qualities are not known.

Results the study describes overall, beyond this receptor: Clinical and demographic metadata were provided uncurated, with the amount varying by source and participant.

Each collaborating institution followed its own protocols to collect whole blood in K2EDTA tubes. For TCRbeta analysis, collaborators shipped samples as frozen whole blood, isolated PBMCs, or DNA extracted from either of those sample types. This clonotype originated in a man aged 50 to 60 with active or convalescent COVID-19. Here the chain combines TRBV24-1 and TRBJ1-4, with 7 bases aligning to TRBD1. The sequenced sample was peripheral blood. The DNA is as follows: TGTGCCACCAGTGACGGGACAGTTACTAATGAAAAACTGTTTTTT. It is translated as CATSDGTVTNEKLFF.